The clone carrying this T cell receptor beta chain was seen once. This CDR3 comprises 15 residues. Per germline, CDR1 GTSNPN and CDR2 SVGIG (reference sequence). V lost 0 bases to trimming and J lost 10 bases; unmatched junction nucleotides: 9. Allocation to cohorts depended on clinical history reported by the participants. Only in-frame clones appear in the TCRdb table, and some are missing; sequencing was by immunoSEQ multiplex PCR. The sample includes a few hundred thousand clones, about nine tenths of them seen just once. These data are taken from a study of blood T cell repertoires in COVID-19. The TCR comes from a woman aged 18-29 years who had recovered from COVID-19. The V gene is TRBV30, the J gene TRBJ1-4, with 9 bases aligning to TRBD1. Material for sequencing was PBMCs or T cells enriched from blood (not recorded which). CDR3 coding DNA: TGTGCCTGGAGTGTACTCTGGGACAGGGATGGAAAACTGTTTTTT. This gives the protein CAWSVLWDRDGKLFF.